The clone carrying this T cell receptor (beta chain) occurred a few times. Its specificity is not known. TCRdb fed the RACE reads into MiXCR, producing one record per CDR3 protein. The sample includes more than 300,000 distinct CDR3 sequences, 4.5% to 6% of them seen just once. This sample was included in a study of human T cells and chemical hapten exposure. Overall study: Diphenylcyclopropenone was administered weekly to the scalp of patients throughout the approximately 25-week study. Upper-back patch tests with 0.01% DPC were read at 6 days. Study findings and constraints: Expanded TCR counts at PT1 went up together with patch test score, a positive correlation.

As to time point: pre-sensitization, week 0. The sample's treatment: therapeutic diphenylcyclopropenone sensitization with weekly scalp DPC. V lost 6 bases, J lost 4 bases, and 19 bases lay in between. The CDR3 loop spans 16 amino acids. The source is a woman between 45 and 65 years old with alopecia areata. Some clones in this sample may be carry-over from other donors' samples. The V gene is TRBV12-3 or TRBV12-4, the J gene TRBJ2-1; tentatively, D is TRBD1 or TRBD2 (5 bases each). The sequencing here drew on whole blood, taken in connection with sensitization to the hapten diphenylcyclopropenone (DPC). Here the CDR3 reads CASSSPPSGRYNEQFF. The CDR3 region has the DNA TGTGCCAGCAGCTCTCCACCCTCGGGACGGTACAATGAGCAGTTCTTC.